Listed below are T cell receptor beta chains from one sample, sequenced in a study of OX40 agonist ivuxolimab in advanced cancers. Method: immunoSEQ multiplex PCR; TCRdb's copy keeps in-frame clones and lacks some. The sample consists of under 40,000 clones, around 90% of them appearing once. This specimen consisted of CD4+ or CD8+ T cells sorted from blood, obtained in a trial of the OX40 agonist ivuxolimab. The receptors originated from an adult with an advanced solid tumor such as melanoma, head and neck, liver or kidney cancer. Each CDR3 is given with its conserved first and last residue. D genes are given only for firm matches.

v_gene	d_gene	j_gene	CDR3aa
TRBV5-1	TRBD1	TRBJ1-1	CASTAGQGNTEAFF
TRBV5-1	NA	TRBJ2-2	CASRRDRGELFF
TRBV19	NA	TRBJ1-1	CASSMGTEAFF
TRBV15	NA	TRBJ1-4	CATSNPGPEKLFF
TRBV12-5	NA	TRBJ1-3	CASALGLNSGNTIYF
TRBV7-2	NA	TRBJ1-2	CASSQDSKGYTF
TRBV28	NA	TRBJ2-2	CASSLILRGRKNTGELFF
TRBV6-5	NA	TRBJ2-5	CASSNRGPKETQYF
TRBV27	NA	TRBJ1-6	CASSSERSSYNSPLHF
TRBV9	NA	TRBJ1-1	CASSPEFRGLATEAFF
TRBV10-2	TRBD1	TRBJ1-4	CASRPRDRGEKLFF
TRBV19	NA	TRBJ2-6	CASTHRAAGANVLTF
TRBV11-2	NA	TRBJ2-7	CASSLINQGPYEQYF
TRBV5-4	NA	TRBJ1-6	CASSLDQGNSPLHF
TRBV27	NA	TRBJ2-5	CASGSAGGPGETQYF
TRBV10-3	NA	TRBJ2-1	CAISESPTGSYNEQFF
TRBV6-1	NA	TRBJ1-5	CASSERWGAQPQHF
TRBV10-2	NA	TRBJ2-2	CASSERQTTGELFF
TRBV6-6	TRBD1	TRBJ1-1	CASSQGGAGTEAFF
TRBV4-3	TRBD1	TRBJ2-7	CASSQLTGFPGEQYF
TRBV6-5	NA	TRBJ1-5	CASRGGYGNQPQHF
TRBV7-6	TRBD1	TRBJ1-1	CASSLGSGQANEAFF
TRBV30	NA	TRBJ1-4	CAWNQGRDNEKLFF
TRBV15	NA	TRBJ2-7	CATSRDPGRDEQYF
TRBV5-1	NA	TRBJ2-1	CASSLAGYPYNEQFF
TRBV5-4	NA	TRBJ1-4	CASSLKANNEKLFF
TRBV7-2	TRBD1	TRBJ2-1	CASSLVRDRDRGTEQFF
TRBV13	NA	TRBJ2-3	CASSLSPQPSTDTQYF
TRBV4-2	NA	TRBJ2-7	CASSQSVTYEQYF
TRBV2	NA	TRBJ1-5	CASSEGEVSLYSNQPQHF
TRBV5-1	TRBD2	TRBJ2-3	CASSLEPSGGGTDTQYF
TRBV5-1	NA	TRBJ1-1	CASSAAGGNTEAFF
TRBV4-1	NA	TRBJ1-5	CASSQIGASNQPQHF
TRBV14	NA	TRBJ1-2	CASSRRGSSDYTF
TRBV5-1	NA	TRBJ2-7	CASSLTGVSYEQYF
TRBV7-9	NA	TRBJ2-1	CASSLEHSVLVQFF
TRBV7-2	TRBD2	TRBJ2-5	CASSTWTSGTETQYF